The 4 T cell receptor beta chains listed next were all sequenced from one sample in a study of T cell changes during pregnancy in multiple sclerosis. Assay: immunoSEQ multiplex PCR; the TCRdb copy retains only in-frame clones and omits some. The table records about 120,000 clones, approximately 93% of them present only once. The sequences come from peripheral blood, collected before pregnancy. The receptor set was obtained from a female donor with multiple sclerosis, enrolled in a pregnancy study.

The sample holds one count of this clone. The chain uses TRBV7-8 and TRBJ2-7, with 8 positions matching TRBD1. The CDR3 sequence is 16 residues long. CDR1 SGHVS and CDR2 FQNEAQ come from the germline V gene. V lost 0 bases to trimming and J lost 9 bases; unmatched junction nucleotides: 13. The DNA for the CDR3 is TGTGCCAGCAGCTTAGCGGATGGGACAGGAGCTAGTTTGCAGTACTTC. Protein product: CASSLADGTGASLQYF.

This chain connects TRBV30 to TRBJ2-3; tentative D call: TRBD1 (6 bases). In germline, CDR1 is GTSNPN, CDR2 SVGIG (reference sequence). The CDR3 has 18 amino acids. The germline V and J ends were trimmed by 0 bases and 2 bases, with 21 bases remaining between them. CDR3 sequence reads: CAWSVLRWTATDTDTQYF. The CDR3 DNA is TGTGCCTGGAGTGTCTTGAGGTGGACAGCCACAGACACAGATACGCAGTATTTT.

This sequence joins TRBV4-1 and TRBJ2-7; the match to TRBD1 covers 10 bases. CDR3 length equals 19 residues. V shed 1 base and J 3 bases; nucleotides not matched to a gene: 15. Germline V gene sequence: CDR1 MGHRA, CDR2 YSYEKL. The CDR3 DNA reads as TGCGCCAGCAGCCAAGGATTTGGGGGGCCGGGACAGGGGAACTACGAGCAGTACTTC. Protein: CASSQGFGGPGQGNYEQYF.

Written as DNA, the CDR3 is TGTGCCAGCAGCCAAGAGGGGACACTTAAACTGGGCTACACCTTC. Amino acids: CASSQEGTLKLGYTF. The chain links TRBV4-2 to TRBJ1-2; TRBD1 is a possible D gene (6 bases). V lost 0 bases and J lost 8, with 16 bases in between. This CDR3 contains 15 residues. Germline V gene sequence: CDR1 LGHNA, CDR2 YNFKEQ.